Shown below are 27 T cell receptor beta chains from a single sample sequenced in a study of blood T cell repertoires in COVID-19. The repertoire was sequenced with immunoSEQ multiplex PCR; TCRdb's copy has only in-frame clones and lacks some. Found here are about 170,000 clones, around 72% of them singletons; the top ten hold 3%. Material: peripheral blood. These receptors all come from a woman at least 80 years old with acute or convalescent COVID-19.

The V call is TRBV28, the J call TRBJ2-5; 8 bases align to TRBD2. V shed 8 bases, J shed 6 bases, and the junction held 17 bases outside the gene matches. This CDR3 region has 16 residues. The V gene's germline CDR1 is MDHEN and CDR2 SYDVKM. CDR3 sequence reads: CASAIGGAGGFQTQYF. CDR3 bases: TGTGCCAGCGCCATAGGGGGGGCGGGAGGTTTCCAGACCCAGTACTTC.

This clone was picked up a small number of times. The V call is TRBV4-3, the J call TRBJ1-2, with a tentative D call TRBD1 (6 bases). V was trimmed by 0 bases and J by 4 bases, leaving 12 bases between them. In germline, CDR1 is LGHNA, CDR2 YSLEER. This CDR3 region has 15 residues. The CDR3 region is CASSQEEAGVYGYTF. CDR3 in DNA: TGCGCCAGCAGCCAAGAGGAGGCAGGGGTCTATGGCTACACCTTC.

This chain uses TRBV7-9 with TRBJ2-7; no reliable D call. The germline CDR1 and CDR2 sequences are SEHNR and FQNEAQ (reference sequence). The CDR3 loop spans 14 amino acids. V was cut by 2 bases and J by 3 bases, with 11 bases left in between. Here the CDR3 DNA reads TGTGCCAGCAGCTTATATTTGGAGAGCTACGAGCAGTACTTC. As protein: CASSLYLESYEQYF.

The genes are TRBV19 and TRBJ2-1, with 7 bases fitting TRBD1. Germline CDR1 is LNHDA and CDR2 is SQIVND (reference sequence). Germline trimming cut 3 bases from V and 1 base from J; bases unmatched to any gene: 3. The CDR3 spans 15 residues. The CDR3 region is CASSIPQGSYNEQFF. The CDR3 nucleotides read TGTGCCAGTAGTATCCCACAGGGGTCCTACAATGAGCAGTTCTTC.

This clone was counted between two and nine times. The rearrangement joins TRBV7-6 to TRBJ2-1; a weak D match, TRBD1 (5 bases). The CDR3 covers 14 residues. Trimming removed 4 bases from V and 6 bases from J, with 13 bases in between. The germline CDR1 and CDR2 sequences are SGHVS and FNYEAQ. The CDR3 region is CASSSLRGPNEQFF. Written as DNA, the CDR3 is TGTGCCAGCAGCTCTCTTAGGGGCCCCAATGAGCAGTTCTTC.

This chain connects TRBV28 to TRBJ2-1; 9 nucleotides align to TRBD1. Germline CDR1 MDHEN, CDR2 SYDVKM. After removal of 3 bases from V and 4 bases from J, the junction contained 10 bases not matched to a gene. This CDR3 region has 17 residues. The CDR3 region has the DNA TGTGCCAGCAGTTTCAGGACCGGGACAGGGCCGTACAATGAGCAGTTCTTC. Residues: CASSFRTGTGPYNEQFF.

This rearrangement joins TRBV2 to TRBJ2-2, with 8 bases fitting TRBD2. Germline CDR1 reads SNHLY; CDR2 reads FYNNEI. Losses at the gene ends were 8 bases for V and 5 bases for J; bases not matched to a gene: 10. The CDR3 is 15 amino acids. The CDR3 reads CASHLSTSGTGELFF. CDR3 DNA: TGTGCCAGCCATCTTAGTACTAGCGGAACCGGGGAGCTGTTTTTT.

The rearrangement joins TRBV28 to TRBJ2-3; D not resolved. Germline CDR1 reads MDHEN; CDR2 reads SYDVKM. The CDR3 is 12 residues long. The V and J ends lost 2 bases and 5 bases respectively, with 5 bases between them. CDR3 bases: TGTGCCAGCAGTTTAACCAGAGATACGCAGTATTTT. Translation gives CASSLTRDTQYF.

This clone has a single count. Other nucleotide sequences from this sample produce the same CDR3. The V call is TRBV9, the J call TRBJ2-2; TRBD2 aligns across 10 bases. After removal of 2 bases from V and 7 bases from J, the junction contained 5 bases not matched to a gene. Germline CDR1 is SGDLS and CDR2 is YYNGEE. The CDR3 consists of 15 residues. CDR3 sequence (DNA): TGTGCCAGCAGCGTCGCTAGCGGGAGCTTCGGGGAGCTGTTTTTT. This codes for CASSVASGSFGELFF.

This clone was observed once. The rearrangement uses TRBV4-2 and TRBJ2-1; maybe TRBD1 (6 bases). Germline V gives CDR1 LGHNA, CDR2 YNFKEQ. The V gene lost 1 base and the J gene lost 0 bases, with 13 bases spanning the gap. CDR3 length: 17 amino acids. The chain's CDR3 is CASSQAQGYGSYNEQFF. The DNA of the CDR3 is TGTGCCAGCAGCCAAGCTCAGGGGTACGGCTCCTACAATGAGCAGTTCTTC.

The J gene is TRBJ2-7, the V gene TRBV5-5, with 8 bases that match TRBD2. CDR3 length: 15 residues. The germline V gene encodes CDR1 SGHKS and CDR2 YYEKEE (reference sequence). V was pared by 7 bases and J by 4 bases, with 13 bases of the junction left unmatched. In DNA, the CDR3 is TGTGCCAGCTCACCGCTCCCGGGACTAGTGTACGAGCAGTACTTC. Encoded protein: CASSPLPGLVYEQYF.

The genes are TRBV30 and TRBJ1-5; 11 positions match TRBD1. The CDR3 is 16 amino acids. The J segment lost 2 bases and the V segment lost 4 bases, leaving 7 bases of the junction unmatched. Germline loops: CDR1 GTSNPN, CDR2 SVGIG (reference sequence). Written as DNA, the CDR3 is TGTGCCTGGACCCGGACAGGGGGCGGCGGCAATCAGCCCCAGCATTTT. Translation: CAWTRTGGGGNQPQHF.

The chain employs TRBV7-9 and TRBJ2-7; 7 bases fit TRBD1. V gave up 5 bases and J gave up 7 bases; unmatched junction bases: 8. Germline assignment: CDR1 SEHNR and CDR2 FQNEAQ (reference sequence). The CDR3 is 13 amino acids. This CDR3 reads CASSLTGHGEQYF. As DNA, the CDR3 is TGTGCCAGCAGCCTGACAGGGCACGGTGAGCAGTACTTC. Full variable domain (remainder filled in from reference TRBV7-9 and TRBJ2-7): DTGVSQNPRHKITKRGQNVTFRCDPISEHNRLYWYRQTLGQGPEFLTYFQNEAQLEKSRLLSDRFSAERPKGSFSTLEIQRTEQGDSAMYLCASSLTGHGEQYFGPGTRLTVT.

The rearrangement links TRBV24-1 to TRBJ2-3; 11 nucleotides align to TRBD2. The V gene end was trimmed by 3 bases and the J gene end by 5 bases; junction bases not matched to a gene: 6. From germline, CDR1 is KGHDR and CDR2 SFDVKD. The CDR3 spans 16 residues. CDR3: CATSDIAGGPGDTQYF. CDR3 coding DNA: TGTGCCACCAGTGATATAGCGGGAGGGCCCGGAGATACGCAGTATTTT.

The chain carries TRBV5-6 and TRBJ1-2, with D maybe TRBD1 (6 bases). The germline V and J ends were trimmed by 4 bases and 8 bases, with 21 bases remaining between them. CDR3 length: 15 residues. The germline CDR1 and CDR2 sequences are SGHDT and YYEEEE. CDR3 region: CASSRPGTSQGGYTF. The CDR3 nucleotides are TGTGCCAGCAGCCGGCCCGGGACAAGCCAGGGGGGCTACACCTTC.

This clone was seen at least ten times. The chain combines TRBV6-5 with TRBJ2-2; the D gene is possibly TRBD1 (5 bases). Per germline, CDR1 MNHEY and CDR2 SVGAGI. This CDR3 spans 12 amino acids. The V and J ends lost 9 bases and 4 bases respectively, with 9 bases between them. CDR3 DNA sequence: TGTGCCAGTGGGGCCGGCACCGGGGAGCTGTTTTTT. It translates to CASGAGTGELFF.

The V gene is TRBV5-5, the J gene TRBJ2-1; 9 positions agree with TRBD1. Germline CDR1 reads SGHKS; CDR2 reads YYEKEE (reference sequence). V was clipped by 4 bases and J by 6 bases; unmatched bases: 8. The CDR3 totals 15 residues. CDR3 sequence reads: CASSLSRDRVNEQFF. The CDR3 region has the DNA TGTGCCAGCAGCCTGTCCCGGGACAGGGTCAATGAGCAGTTCTTC.

The chain uses TRBV18 and TRBJ1-4; D is unclear. Trimming stripped 2 bases from V and 4 bases from J, with 5 bases between. Germline V gives CDR1 KGHSH, CDR2 LQKENI. The CDR3 sequence is 13 residues long. This CDR3 reads CASSPTSNEKLFF. The CDR3 DNA reads TGTGCCAGCTCACCAACGAGTAATGAAAAACTGTTTTTT.

The genes are TRBV5-1 and TRBJ2-3; 7 nucleotides line up with TRBD2. The V gene's germline CDR1 is SGHRS and CDR2 YFSETQ. This CDR3 has 14 amino acids. The ends lost 4 bases at V and 1 base at J; junction bases unmatched: 3. CDR3 protein: CASSPTSGTDTQYF. The DNA for the CDR3 is TGCGCCAGCAGCCCTACTAGCGGCACAGATACGCAGTATTTT.

This clone came up once. This chain joins TRBV2 and TRBJ2-7, with D possibly matching TRBD1 (6 bases). CDR1 and CDR2 (germline): SNHLY, FYNNEI. The V and J ends lost 9 bases and 1 base respectively, with 7 bases between them. This CDR3 region has 11 residues. CDR3 sequence reads: CARGQSYEQYF. The CDR3 DNA reads TGTGCCAGGGGACAATCCTACGAGCAGTACTTC.

The chain uses TRBV7-2 and TRBJ2-3, with D possibly being TRBD1 (5 bases). Looked up from germline, CDR1 is SGHTA and CDR2 is FQGNSA. The CDR3 runs to 13 residues. Trimming took 8 bases from V and 3 from J, leaving 12 bases between them. The CDR3 nucleotides read TGTGCCAGCGAAGTGCAGGGAACAGATACGCAGTATTTT. Protein: CASEVQGTDTQYF.

This clone showed up many times. The CDR3 DNA sequence: TGTGCCAGCAGCCAAGCGACAGATACGCAGTATTTT. It yields the protein CASSQATDTQYF. The chain uses TRBV3-1 (or the pseudogene TRBV3-2) and TRBJ2-3; D ambiguous. Deletions cut 1 base from V and 3 bases from J, with 2 bases between. CDR1 and CDR2 (germline): LGHDT, YNNKEL (reference sequence). The CDR3 consists of 12 residues.

As concerns this clone: A much more abundant neighbour one base away suggests this may be a read error. The identical CDR3 is also encoded by other nucleotide sequences in the sample. The chain joins TRBV2 to TRBJ2-1; 11 bases are shared with TRBD2. Unmatched junction bases numbered 1, after V lost 0 bases and J lost 3 bases. CDR3 length equals 16 residues. Germline V gene data show CDR1 as SNHLY and CDR2 as FYNNEI. CDR3 sequence (DNA): TGTGCCAGCAGTGAAGCGCTAGCGGGAGGCTACAATGAGCAGTTCTTC. It yields the protein CASSEALAGGYNEQFF.

The chain combines TRBV7-2 with TRBJ1-1; possible D gene TRBD1, 6 bases. The length of the CDR3 is 17 residues. Germline assignment: CDR1 SGHTA and CDR2 FQGNSA. Between the trimmed V and J ends, which lost 5 bases and 4 bases, there was a span of 23 bases. CDR3 bases: TGTGCCAGCAGCCAGGGGATAGGCGGGGCGGGGGGCACTGAAGCTTTCTTT. Its protein is CASSQGIGGAGGTEAFF. The full variable domain, in which reference TRBV7-2 and TRBJ1-1 provide the parts outside the CDR3, is GAGVSQSPSNKVTEKGKDVELRCDPISGHTALYWYRQSLGQGLEFLIYFQGNSAPDKSGLPSDRFSAERTGGSVSTLTIQRTQQEDSAVYLCASSQGIGGAGGTEAFFGQGTRLTVV.

The rearrangement links TRBV12-5 to TRBJ2-3; D may be TRBD2 (6 bases). V was pared by 3 bases and J by 3 bases, with 13 bases between. This CDR3 region has 15 residues. In germline, CDR1 is LGHNT, CDR2 FRNRAP. CDR3 region: CASGFGTPPTDTQYF. CDR3 bases: TGTGCTAGTGGTTTCGGGACTCCACCAACAGATACGCAGTATTTT.

This clone was seen a few times. The chain recombines TRBV6-4 with TRBJ1-5; no definite D call. The CDR3 sequence is 14 residues long. V dropped 4 bases and J dropped 3 bases, with 10 bases sitting between them. From germline, CDR1 is MRHNA and CDR2 SNTAGT. The CDR3 nucleotides read TGTGCCAGCAGTGCTGAGGCAGACAATCAGCCCCAGCATTTT. As protein: CASSAEADNQPQHF.

J is TRBJ1-4 and V is TRBV11-2, with 7 bases identical to TRBD1. The germline V gene encodes CDR1 SGHAT and CDR2 FQNNGV. After removal of 4 bases from V and 7 bases from J, the junction contained 12 bases not matched to a gene. The CDR3 has 16 residues. CDR3 residues: CASSSIYGRGSEKLFF. In nucleotides, the CDR3 is TGTGCCAGCAGCTCTATTTATGGCAGGGGGTCTGAAAAACTGTTTTTT.